A single sample gave rise to the 25 T cell receptor beta chains below, sequenced in a study of T cell changes during pregnancy in multiple sclerosis. Sequenced by immunoSEQ multiplex PCR; TCRdb stores in-frame clones only, minus some. The repertoire includes more than 35,000 clones, 90% of them detected once, and 0.35% to 0.4% sits in the top ten. The sample in question was CD4+ T cells from peripheral blood mononuclear cells, obtained in the second trimester of pregnancy. Receptor source: a female donor with multiple sclerosis, enrolled in a pregnancy study.

The V gene is TRBV6-4, the J gene TRBJ1-1; D is possibly TRBD1 (5 bases). This CDR3 is 13 amino acids long. Germline V gene data show CDR1 as MRHNA and CDR2 as SNTAGT. Trimming left V 3 bases short and J 5 bases short, with 10 bases between. The CDR3 sequence: CASSEGAGTEAFF. CDR3 sequence (DNA): TGTGCCAGCAGTGAAGGGGCAGGGACTGAAGCTTTCTTT.

The chain couples TRBV6-5 to TRBJ1-2, with 7 nucleotides matching TRBD1. V lost 8 bases to trimming and J lost 4 bases; unmatched junction nucleotides: 10. The CDR3 has 14 residues. Per the germline V gene, CDR1 is MNHEY and CDR2 is SVGAGI. Here the CDR3 DNA reads TGTGCCAGCGCGGGGGGACAGTCCGGCTATGGCTACACCTTC. Translation: CASAGGQSGYGYTF.

The V call is TRBV19, the J call TRBJ2-5, with D possibly matching TRBD1 (5 bases). Germline V gene sequence: CDR1 LNHDA, CDR2 SQIVND (reference sequence). The ends were cut back, 5 bases at V and 2 bases at J, with 12 bases in the middle. The CDR3 covers 14 residues. CDR3 DNA sequence: TGTGCCAGTAGTCCCTCCTGGACACAAGAGACCCAGTACTTC. It translates to CASSPSWTQETQYF.

The chain combines TRBV27 with TRBJ1-1; D gene ambiguous. Per the germline V gene, CDR1 is MNHEY and CDR2 is SMNVEV (reference sequence). V lost 1 base to trimming and J lost 1 base, with 7 bases between them. The CDR3 runs to 14 residues. The CDR3, as DNA: TGTGCCAGCAGTTTATTTTGGGCGAACACTGAAGCTTTCTTT. Translation gives CASSLFWANTEAFF.

This chain connects TRBV7-9 to TRBJ2-2; maybe TRBD2 (5 bases). Germline CDR1 is SEHNR and CDR2 is FQNEAQ (reference sequence). The length of the CDR3 is 14 residues. Trimming stripped 5 bases from V and 5 bases from J, with 12 bases between. The CDR3 nucleotides read TGTGCCAGCAGCGCCCTCGGGGATACCGGGGAGCTGTTTTTT. Translation: CASSALGDTGELFF.

This sequence joins TRBV5-6 and TRBJ2-1; TRBD2 agrees at 8 bases. CDR3 length: 15 residues. Germline loops: CDR1 SGHDT, CDR2 YYEEEE. The V segment lost 2 bases and the J segment 7 bases; nucleotides outside the gene matches: 8. The CDR3 region is CASSFLAGGWNEQFF. DNA of the CDR3: TGTGCCAGCAGCTTTTTGGCGGGAGGTTGGAATGAGCAGTTCTTC.

The CDR3 bases are TGTGCCAGCAGCCTAGGACAGGGGGCTTTCGAGCAGTACTTC. This sequence encodes CASSLGQGAFEQYF. This sequence joins TRBV7-2 and TRBJ2-7; TRBD1 matches at 11 bases. This CDR3 is built from 14 residues. The junction had 6 bases not matched to a gene; V was cut back by 5 bases and J by 6 bases. Per the germline V gene, CDR1 is SGHTA and CDR2 is FQGNSA.

This chain connects TRBV4-3 to TRBJ2-5; D perhaps matches TRBD2 (5 bases). This CDR3 spans 14 amino acids. V was pared by 0 bases and J by 4 bases, with 9 bases between. Germline V gene data show CDR1 as LGHNA and CDR2 as YSLEER. CDR3 amino acids: CASSQDRAGETQYF. The CDR3 nucleotides read TGCGCCAGCAGCCAAGATCGGGCGGGAGAGACCCAGTACTTC.

The V call is TRBV4-1, the J call TRBJ2-1, with D hard to call. The V end was cut by 0 bases, the J end by 5 bases, with 17 bases between. The length of the CDR3 is 17 residues. Germline loops: CDR1 MGHRA, CDR2 YSYEKL. CDR3 in DNA: TGCGCCAGCAGCCAAGAGAATATGGGCTTATCGAACAATGAGCAGTTCTTC. Translation: CASSQENMGLSNNEQFF.

This chain uses TRBV10-2 with TRBJ2-7, with no clear D. This CDR3 has 14 amino acids. Trimming stripped 7 bases from V and 3 bases from J, with 16 bases between. Germline V gene data show CDR1 as WSHSY and CDR2 as SAAADI. This chain's CDR3 is CASTLLGSVYEQYF. CDR3 nucleotides: TGCGCCAGCACTCTCCTAGGATCCGTCTACGAGCAGTACTTC.

This clone was seen a single time. The CDR3 DNA sequence: TGTGCCAGCAGTACCCGGTTGAGCGAGACCCAGTACTTC. This codes for CASSTRLSETQYF. This chain links TRBV7-8 with TRBJ2-5; D is ambiguous. The germline gives CDR1 SGHVS, CDR2 FQNEAQ. Between the trimmed V and J ends, which lost 6 bases and 5 bases, there was a span of 13 bases. The CDR3 loop spans 13 amino acids.

The chain joins TRBV7-8 to TRBJ1-5, with no clear D. CDR3 length: 14 amino acids. Germline-derived CDR1 and CDR2 are SGHVS and FQNEAQ. Trimming left V 1 base short and J 4 bases short, with 8 bases between. CDR3 sequence (DNA): TGTGCCAGCAGCTTAGGAGGGAAAAATCAGCCCCAGCATTTT. Translation gives CASSLGGKNQPQHF.

The rearrangement joins TRBV14 to TRBJ2-1; TRBD1 might be the D (6 bases). CDR3 length: 13 amino acids. The V and J ends lost 1 base and 14 bases respectively, with 15 bases between them. Germline-derived CDR1 and CDR2 are SGHDN and FVKESK. The CDR3 DNA sequence: TGTGCCAGCAGCCAAGCGGTTCAGGGGCGGGAGTTCTTC. Residues: CASSQAVQGREFF.

The CDR3 region is CASSPSSGGYGYTF. As DNA, the CDR3 is TGTGCCAGCAGCCCGTCCTCAGGGGGCTATGGCTACACCTTC. J is TRBJ1-2 and V is TRBV11-2; 7 bases fit TRBD1. The junction had 7 bases not matched to a gene; V was cut back by 5 bases and J by 4 bases. CDR3 length: 14 residues. Germline V gene sequence: CDR1 SGHAT, CDR2 FQNNGV.

The chain is built from TRBV4-2 and TRBJ2-3; 14 bases are shared with TRBD2. With V trimmed by 0 bases and J by 4 bases, 3 bases remained unmatched. CDR3 length: 17 residues. Germline V CDR1 and CDR2: LGHNA, YNFKEQ. The CDR3 DNA reads TGTGCCAGCAGCCAAGAAGGGACTAGCGGGAGTGCAGATACGCAGTATTTT. Translation: CASSQEGTSGSADTQYF.

The chain has TRBV5-1 and TRBJ1-2; 9 bases map to TRBD1. The length of the CDR3 is 18 residues. CDR1 and CDR2 from the germline V gene are SGHRS and YFSETQ. Trimming took 4 bases from V and 1 from J; bases not matched to a gene: 14. The CDR3 loop is CASSKDRGLLGLNYGYTF. The CDR3, as DNA: TGCGCCAGCAGCAAGGACAGGGGATTGTTAGGGCTTAACTATGGCTACACCTTC.

J is TRBJ2-3 and V is TRBV29-1, with 10 bases fitting TRBD1. J gave up 0 bases and V 6 bases, and 3 bases lay outside the gene matches. Germline CDR1 reads SQVTM; CDR2 reads ANQGSEA. CDR3 length: 14 residues. The CDR3 DNA sequence: TGCAGCGTCAGACAGGGGGCTAGCACAGATACGCAGTATTTT. This encodes CSVRQGASTDTQYF.

On this clone: A read error may produce the germline difference seen at one junction end. The CDR3: CASSLGLAFSHEQYF. The CDR3 DNA sequence: TGTGCCAGCAGCTTGGGACTAGCTTTCTCCCACGAGCAGTACTTC. V usage is TRBV9 and J usage is TRBJ2-7, with 9 bases aligning to TRBD2. CDR3 size: 15 residues. Germline V gene data show CDR1 as SGDLS and CDR2 as YYNGEE.

The chain couples TRBV2 to TRBJ1-2; 8 nucleotides align to TRBD1. Looked up from germline, CDR1 is SNHLY and CDR2 is FYNNEI. Unmatched junction bases numbered 4, after V lost 3 bases and J lost 4 bases. The CDR3 length is 14 residues. CDR3 sequence: CASSETGEGYGYTF. As DNA, the CDR3 is TGTGCCAGCAGTGAGACAGGGGAAGGCTATGGCTACACCTTC. The variable domain in full, completed from reference TRBV2 and TRBJ1-2, reads EPEVTQTPSHQVTQMGQEVILRCVPISNHLYFYWYRQILGQKVEFLVSFYNNEISEKSEIFDDQFSVERPDGSNFTLKIRSTKLEDSAMYFCASSETGEGYGYTFGSGTRLTVV.

The J gene is TRBJ1-2, the V gene TRBV29-1; D call uncertain. Trimming removed 2 bases at V and 3 bases at J, with 10 bases between. The CDR3 spans 13 residues. CDR1 is SQVTM, CDR2 ANQGSEA, per germline. DNA for the CDR3: TGCAGCGTTGAAAGAGCGAGCGACTATGGCTACACCTTC. Protein sequence: CSVERASDYGYTF.

The chain is built from TRBV6-1 and TRBJ1-5, with TRBD1 matching over 7 bases. The CDR3 covers 14 residues. Trimming cost V 4 bases and J 1 base; bases outside gene matches: 1. Germline V CDR1 and CDR2: MNHNS, SASEGT. The CDR3 nucleotides read TGTGCCAGCAGTGCACAGGGGAGCAATCAGCCCCAGCATTTT. Encoded protein: CASSAQGSNQPQHF.

The V and J genes are TRBV6-6 and TRBJ1-1, with D possibly matching TRBD1 (5 bases). CDR3 length: 14 residues. Germline CDR1 is MNHNY and CDR2 is SVGAGI (reference sequence). Between the trimmed V and J ends, which lost 10 bases and 1 base, there was a span of 16 bases. The CDR3 here is CATGWGRENTEAFF. The CDR3 nucleotides read TGTGCCACTGGGTGGGGGAGGGAGAACACTGAAGCTTTCTTT.

In nucleotides, the CDR3 is TGTGCCAGCAGGCCTCCATGGGGAGGGAACACTGAAGCTTTCTTT. Residues: CASRPPWGGNTEAFF. The chain combines TRBV2 with TRBJ1-1, with D uncertain. From germline, CDR1 is SNHLY and CDR2 FYNNEI. Trimming took 6 bases from V and 1 from J, leaving 15 bases between them. The CDR3 is made up of 15 amino acids.

The sample holds a few counts of this clone. V and J are TRBV18 and TRBJ1-1, with 8 positions matching TRBD1. From germline, CDR1 is KGHSH and CDR2 LQKENI. Trimming took 0 bases from V and 3 from J; bases not matched to a gene: 6. This CDR3 has 16 amino acids. The CDR3 spells CASSPPQTGVDTEAFF. In nucleotides, the CDR3 is TGTGCCAGCTCACCACCGCAGACAGGGGTGGACACTGAAGCTTTCTTT.

V usage is TRBV9 and J usage is TRBJ1-6; D gene unclear. CDR1 SGDLS and CDR2 YYNGEE come from the germline V gene. Trimming cost V 0 bases and J 10 bases, with 11 bases left between them. The CDR3 totals 14 residues. CDR3 coding DNA: TGTGCCAGCAGCGTAGGAGGGTCTCGATCACCCCTCCACTTT. It encodes CASSVGGSRSPLHF.